The 20 T cell receptor beta chains given below trace back to one sample, sequenced in a study of identical twins. TCRdb re-derived calls from the 5' RACE reads in MiXCR, one entry per CDR3 protein. The sample carries hundreds of thousands of distinct CDR3 sequences, about 12% recorded once. These data were also filed under a second study, of yellow fever vaccine responses in identical twins.

The specimen sequenced was CD8+ T cells sorted from blood. Source of these receptors: a woman aged 18-29 years in good health.

This clonotype has only a few counts. V is TRBV2 and J is TRBJ1-2, with D possibly matching TRBD1 (6 bases). The CDR3 is made up of 14 amino acids. Germline V gene lookup returns CDR1 SNHLY and CDR2 FYNNEI. The V gene lost 2 bases and the J gene lost 6 bases, with 13 bases spanning the gap. The CDR3 loop reads CASSELDSGNGYTF. The CDR3 nucleotides are TGTGCCAGCAGTGAATTGGACAGCGGGAATGGCTACACCTTC.

This chain's CDR3 is CASSEALAGGLCEQFF. CDR3 DNA sequence: TGTGCCAGCAGTGAAGCTCTAGCGGGGGGGCTATGTGAGCAGTTCTTC. V is TRBV2 and J is TRBJ2-1, with 12 bases that match TRBD2. Germline assignment: CDR1 SNHLY and CDR2 FYNNEI. This CDR3 is built from 16 residues. V was clipped by 0 bases and J by 9 bases; unmatched bases: 6.

At least ten counts were recorded for this clonotype. This chain connects TRBV12-3 or TRBV12-4 to TRBJ1-1; D is possibly TRBD1 (5 bases). The V and J ends lost 3 bases and 4 bases respectively, with 6 bases between them. The CDR3 spans 12 residues. The CDR3 region is CASSLGVTEAFF. In DNA, the CDR3 is TGTGCCAGCAGTTTGGGGGTCACTGAAGCTTTCTTT.

This clonotype showed up just a few times. The chain has TRBV27 and TRBJ2-3; D is uncertain. The CDR3 covers 13 residues. V was trimmed by 8 bases and J by 5 bases, leaving 14 bases between them. CDR1 is MNHEY and CDR2 is SMNVEV in the germline V gene (reference sequence). The CDR3 sequence: CASCQVSQDTQYF. CDR3 nucleotide sequence: TGTGCCAGCTGCCAAGTGAGTCAAGATACGCAGTATTTT.

The chain is built from TRBV20-1 and TRBJ2-7; 9 nucleotides agree with TRBD1. The CDR3 covers 12 residues. V was clipped by 5 bases and J by 6 bases; unmatched bases: 5. From germline, CDR1 is DFQATT and CDR2 SNEGSKA (reference sequence). In nucleotides, the CDR3 is TGCAGTGCTGGAACAGGGGGCGGCGAGCAGTACGTC. Translated, it gives CSAGTGGGEQYV.

The V call is TRBV12-3 or TRBV12-4, the J call TRBJ2-2; 14 bases fit TRBD2. V was pared by 6 bases and J by 3 bases, with 6 bases of the junction left unmatched. This CDR3 spans 17 amino acids. The CDR3 nucleotides are TGTGCCAGCAGGTCCGGGACTAGCGGGAGCCACACCGGGGAGCTGTTTTTT. Amino acid sequence: CASRSGTSGSHTGELFF.

This clonotype was detected only a few times. The gene calls are TRBV20-1 and TRBJ2-1; TRBD2 matches at 7 bases. Germline V CDR1 and CDR2: DFQATT, SNEGSKA (reference sequence). The trim removed 0 bases at V and 0 bases at J, leaving 5 bases unmatched. The CDR3 spans 16 residues. DNA of the CDR3: TGCAGTGCTAGAGATTTGGGGGGGAGCTCCTACAATGAGCAGTTCTTC. This encodes CSARDLGGSSYNEQFF.

This clonotype was seen a handful of times. V usage is TRBV5-1 and J usage is TRBJ2-7; 11 bases match TRBD2. The CDR3 spans 19 residues. V lost 4 bases, J lost 4 bases, and 19 bases stayed unmatched. Germline V gene sequence: CDR1 SGHRS, CDR2 YFSETQ. The CDR3 sequence is CASSRTASGRTPRYYEQYF. The CDR3 nucleotides are TGCGCCAGCAGCCGGACCGCTAGCGGGAGGACCCCGCGGTATTACGAGCAGTACTTC.

V gene TRBV10-3 combines with J gene TRBJ2-7; 7 nucleotides agree with TRBD1. Looked up from germline, CDR1 is ENHRY and CDR2 is SYGVKD. With 4 bases clipped from V and 4 bases from J, the junction kept 4 bases outside the gene matches. The CDR3 loop spans 13 amino acids. CDR3: CAISAGTDYEQYF. The CDR3 nucleotides read TGTGCCATCAGTGCCGGGACAGATTACGAGCAGTACTTC.

This chain connects TRBV20-1 to TRBJ1-5; 9 nucleotides line up with TRBD1. With 1 base clipped from V and 6 bases from J, the junction kept 4 bases outside the gene matches. Germline assignment: CDR1 DFQATT and CDR2 SNEGSKA (reference sequence). The length of the CDR3 is 14 residues. CDR3 in amino acids: CSARGDRGSQPQHF. The CDR3 region has the DNA TGCAGTGCTAGAGGAGACAGGGGGAGTCAGCCCCAGCATTTT.

This clonotype has only a few counts. This chain uses TRBV7-8 with TRBJ2-7; 11 nucleotides line up with TRBD2. In germline, CDR1 is SGHVS, CDR2 FQNEAQ. The CDR3 extends over 15 amino acids. V shed 6 bases and J 3 bases; nucleotides not matched to a gene: 7. The CDR3 DNA is TGTGCCAGCAGATCATTAGCGGGAGGGGACTACGAGCAGTACTTC. This translates into CASRSLAGGDYEQYF.

This clonotype showed up just a few times. V and J are TRBV20-1 and TRBJ2-1; 9 bases fit TRBD2. V lost 4 bases and J lost 0; bases outside the gene matches: 16. The CDR3 totals 19 residues. The V gene's germline CDR1 is DFQATT and CDR2 SNEGSKA (reference sequence). In DNA, the CDR3 is TGCAGTGCTATAAGACTAGCGGAGATAGAAAGACGCTCCTACAATGAGCAGTTCTTC. This codes for CSAIRLAEIERRSYNEQFF.

The genes are TRBV2 and TRBJ2-1, with 9 bases lining up with TRBD2. The junction had 6 bases not matched to a gene; V was cut back by 6 bases and J by 0 bases. Germline CDR1 is SNHLY and CDR2 is FYNNEI. This CDR3 has 16 residues. CDR3 residues: CASRGTSWSSYNEQFF. CDR3 DNA: TGTGCCAGCAGAGGGACTAGCTGGAGCTCCTACAATGAGCAGTTCTTC.

V is TRBV28 and J is TRBJ2-1, with TRBD1 matching 8 bases. The CDR3 spans 12 residues. Germline CDR1 MDHEN, CDR2 SYDVKM. V dropped 9 bases and J dropped 7; count of bases not matched to a gene: 5. CDR3 in amino acids: CASNTGGNEQFF. The CDR3, as DNA: TGTGCCAGTAACACAGGGGGTAATGAGCAGTTCTTC.

This clonotype has at least ten counts. This chain links TRBV12-3 or TRBV12-4 with TRBJ2-4, with D possibly TRBD1 on 6 matching bases. The length of the CDR3 is 12 residues. Trimming shortened V by 7 bases and J by 10 bases, and 14 bases separated the two germline ends. CDR3 nucleotides: TGTGCCAGCACCCCGACAGGTGGGATTCAGTACTTC. This codes for CASTPTGGIQYF.

This clonotype is labeled as medium-sized (0.01 to 0.1%). The chain combines TRBV3-1 with TRBJ1-6, with a tentative D call TRBD1 (5 bases). The V end was cut by 0 bases, the J end by 10 bases, with 22 bases between. Germline V gene sequence: CDR1 LGHDT, CDR2 YNNKEL (reference sequence). The CDR3 is made up of 18 amino acids. The CDR3 sequence is CASSQDRSRAGADSPLHF. Written as DNA, the CDR3 is TGTGCCAGCAGCCAAGATAGGTCGCGGGCCGGGGCCGACTCACCCCTCCACTTT.

Only a few counts were recorded for this clonotype. The V call is TRBV9, the J call TRBJ1-2; TRBD1 matches at 7 bases. Trimming took 3 bases from V and 6 from J; bases not matched to a gene: 8. From germline, CDR1 is SGDLS and CDR2 YYNGEE. The CDR3 runs 14 residues. CDR3 loop: CASSGQGSPDGYTF. In nucleotides, the CDR3 is TGTGCCAGCAGCGGACAGGGCTCCCCGGATGGCTACACCTTC.

V gene TRBV20-1 combines with J gene TRBJ1-1, with D uncertain. The CDR3 spans 17 residues. V was shortened by 2 bases and J by 3 bases, with 22 bases between the two germline ends. Germline V gene data show CDR1 as DFQATT and CDR2 as SNEGSKA (reference sequence). CDR3: CSARMTSNRLVDTEAFF. The CDR3, as DNA: TGCAGTGCTAGAATGACATCGAACCGACTAGTGGACACTGAAGCTTTCTTT.

The chain combines TRBV11-1 with TRBJ2-1, with TRBD2 matching 15 bases. The length of the CDR3 is 20 residues. The germline CDR1 and CDR2 sequences are SGHAT and FQDESV (reference sequence). Trimming cost V 5 bases and J 0 bases; bases outside gene matches: 11. The CDR3 spells CASSAPPGLAGGSSYNEQFF. Written as DNA, the CDR3 is TGTGCCAGCAGCGCACCGCCGGGACTAGCGGGAGGAAGCTCCTACAATGAGCAGTTCTTC. Filled out from reference TRBV11-1 and TRBJ2-1, the complete variable domain reads EAEVAQSPRYKITEKSQAVAFWCDPISGHATLYWYRQILGQGPELLVQFQDESVVDDSQLPKDRFSAERLKGVDSTLKIQPAELGDSAMYLCASSAPPGLAGGSSYNEQFFGPGTRLTVL.

This clonotype was detected a few times. The V and J genes are TRBV28 and TRBJ1-5, with D possibly being TRBD1 (5 bases). Germline CDR1 and CDR2: MDHEN and SYDVKM. The CDR3 spans 14 residues. The V and J ends lost 4 bases and 0 bases respectively, with 7 bases between them. CDR3 sequence: CASSSQGSNQPQHF. For the CDR3, the DNA is TGTGCCAGCAGTTCCCAGGGTAGCAATCAGCCCCAGCATTTT.